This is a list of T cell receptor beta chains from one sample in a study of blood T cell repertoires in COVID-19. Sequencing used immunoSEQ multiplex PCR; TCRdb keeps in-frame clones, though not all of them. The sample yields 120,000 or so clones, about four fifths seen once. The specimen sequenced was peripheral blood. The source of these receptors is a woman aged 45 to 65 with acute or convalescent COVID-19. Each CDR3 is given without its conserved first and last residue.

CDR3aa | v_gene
ASSEGHGNQPQH | TRBV6-1
ASSDVPGQGSTNEKLF | TRBV25-1
ASSQEVAGNYGYT | TRBV4-1
ASRMTGLTYEQY | TRBV7-9
ASSSLRVGYEQY | TRBV6-5
ASHPAGVGQARNQPQH | TRBV19
ASSAYRADNEQF | TRBV10-1
ASSVGWANTEAF | TRBV9
ASSQEPGTGDEAF | TRBV4-1
ASSTPTRNTEAF | TRBV3-1/TRBV3-2
ASSQIRGAGNTIY | TRBV4-1
ASSRMIRGGEQF | TRBV19
AWSVPGVSPLH | TRBV30
ASSPPGRGNYEQY | TRBV18
SVDRGGETQY | TRBV29-1
ASSLRGASETQY | TRBV6-5
ASSPLADTGELF | TRBV18
ASSISGGSSGNTIY | TRBV19
ASSEYRGGLSEAF | TRBV6-6
ASSWGPARDEQF | TRBV7-2
ASSLGLNTGELF | TRBV5-1
ASRKAQGGGYT | TRBV10-2
ASSYSAGGEAF | TRBV6-5
ASNEVGAKNIQY | TRBV19
SASGHSGNTIY | TRBV20-1
ASSQVTGGSYNEQF | TRBV3-1/TRBV3-2
ASRSGTGNSEKLF | TRBV6-5
ASRGTGSPYEKLF | TRBV28
ASSPPTGSRTREQY | TRBV18
ASSLDSFYGYT | TRBV9
ASSLNPRSSGNTIY | TRBV5-6
ASKPGTKTGELF | TRBV28
ASSEVRGYNSPLH | TRBV2
ASSGPVRSGYT | TRBV19
ASWDRMNTEAF | TRBV6-5
ASSLGLGAIAEAF | TRBV11-2
ASTDPSRGIGYT | TRBV6-5
AWSVSSGGDTQY | TRBV30
ASSITGFSSYEQY | TRBV19
ASRQRGESDTQY | TRBV6-4
ASSFITEAF | TRBV7-2
ASSPQDLGGQY | TRBV18
ASSPDGLTEPYEQY | TRBV7-8
ASTVGQANNEQF | TRBV6-5
ASSQTTPDTQY | TRBV3-1/TRBV3-2
ASSYERGRVAF | TRBV6-5
AWSRRGSSNQPQH | TRBV30
ASSEVGLGLTEAF | TRBV6-1
ASSVTGTDGGYT | TRBV7-2
AISEQGDGTEAF | TRBV10-3
ASSVTDNTEAF | TRBV9
ASSQEGPEAF | TRBV3-1/TRBV3-2
AWRPTGTGELF | TRBV30
ATSRIGQETSGNTIY | TRBV15
ASRPGQGISPLH | TRBV2
ASSEALTGSYEQY | TRBV6-1
ASSPGDSYNSPLH | TRBV5-1
ASSQALAGFTDTQY | TRBV4-1
ASSGNMGDEAF | TRBV10-1